The 8 T cell receptor beta chains listed next were all sequenced from one sample in a study of blood T cell repertoires in COVID-19. Assay used: immunoSEQ multiplex PCR; TCRdb lists only in-frame clones, some missing. The data hold 81,000 or so clones, with 86% observed a single time. The specimen sequenced was peripheral blood. The receptors shown here come from a man in his forties or fifties with active COVID-19.

This clone was found a few times. The chain joins TRBV19 to TRBJ2-1, with 11 bases identical to TRBD2. The germline gives CDR1 LNHDA, CDR2 SQIVND (reference sequence). V lost 4 bases and J lost 7; bases outside the gene matches: 9. CDR3 length: 16 residues. CDR3 region: CASSTQIAGGRNEQFF. The CDR3 nucleotides read TGTGCCAGTAGTACTCAAATAGCGGGAGGGCGGAATGAGCAGTTCTTC.

The chain recombines TRBV24-1 with TRBJ2-2; D might be TRBD1 (6 bases). The V end lost 0 bases, the J end lost 0 bases, and 7 bases lay between the germline ends. Germline loops: CDR1 KGHDR, CDR2 SFDVKD. CDR3 size: 16 residues. The CDR3 loop reads CATSDLGTTNTGELFF. CDR3 DNA sequence: TGTGCCACCAGTGATTTGGGGACAACGAACACCGGGGAGCTGTTTTTT.

The V gene is TRBV7-9, the J gene TRBJ1-4, with TRBD1 matching over 8 bases. The CDR3 is 15 residues long. Germline CDR1 is SEHNR and CDR2 is FQNEAQ (reference sequence). The junction had 2 bases not matched to a gene; V was cut back by 5 bases and J by 0 bases. The CDR3, as DNA: TGTGCCAGCAGCCAGGGACAGGCAACTAATGAAAAACTGTTTTTT. Its protein is CASSQGQATNEKLFF. Based on the CDR3 plus reference TRBV7-9 and TRBJ1-4, the full variable domain is DTGVSQNPRHKITKRGQNVTFRCDPISEHNRLYWYRQTLGQGPEFLTYFQNEAQLEKSRLLSDRFSAERPKGSFSTLEIQRTEQGDSAMYLCASSQGQATNEKLFFGSGTQLSVL.

The V and J genes are TRBV29-1 and TRBJ2-1; perhaps TRBD1 as D (7 bases). V lost 4 bases to trimming and J lost 2 bases, with 30 bases between them. CDR3 size: 20 residues. CDR1 and CDR2 (germline): SQVTM, ANQGSEA. CDR3 sequence reads: CSVVGSWKGQDYNAYNEQFF. In DNA, the CDR3 is TGCAGCGTTGTAGGTTCTTGGAAAGGACAGGACTATAATGCCTACAATGAGCAGTTCTTC.

This chain links TRBV7-6 with TRBJ1-1, with 7 bases lining up with TRBD1. Trimming took 4 bases from V and 4 from J; bases not matched to a gene: 9. CDR1 is SGHVS and CDR2 is FNYEAQ in the germline V gene. The CDR3 is 15 amino acids. CDR3: CASSSDQGVSTEAFF. In DNA, the CDR3 is TGTGCCAGCAGCTCAGACCAGGGGGTTTCCACTGAAGCTTTCTTT.

J is TRBJ2-1 and V is TRBV5-4; possible D gene TRBD2, 7 bases. The CDR3 is made up of 16 amino acids. Trimming took off 0 bases at V and 6 bases at J, with 16 bases between the two ends. Germline loops: CDR1 SGHNT, CDR2 YYREEE (reference sequence). The CDR3 region is CASSLARGGGPNEQFF. CDR3 bases: TGTGCCAGCAGCTTGGCTAGGGGGGGCGGTCCCAATGAGCAGTTCTTC.

J is TRBJ2-7 and V is TRBV2, with a weak D call TRBD1 (6 bases). V lost 6 bases and J 3 bases, leaving 15 bases between the germline ends. Germline CDR1 reads SNHLY; CDR2 reads FYNNEI. The CDR3 totals 14 residues. The CDR3 loop is CASSGQTLNYEQYF. The CDR3 DNA sequence: TGTGCCAGCAGCGGACAGACCTTGAACTACGAGCAGTACTTC. The whole variable domain, remainder taken from reference TRBV2 and TRBJ2-7, is EPEVTQTPSHQVTQMGQEVILRCVPISNHLYFYWYRQILGQKVEFLVSFYNNEISEKSEIFDDQFSVERPDGSNFTLKIRSTKLEDSAMYFCASSGQTLNYEQYFGPGTRLTVT.

This chain uses TRBV9 with TRBJ1-1; TRBD1 matches at 11 bases. The CDR3 is 18 amino acids. V was pared by 3 bases and J by 1 base, with 11 bases of the junction left unmatched. The germline gives CDR1 SGDLS, CDR2 YYNGEE. The CDR3 loop reads CASSARGGGQGGNTEAFF. The CDR3 region has the DNA TGTGCCAGCAGCGCAAGAGGCGGGGGACAGGGGGGGAACACTGAAGCTTTCTTT.